This TCR beta chain was identified in a study of technical replicates of blood from a handful of donors. Germline V gives CDR1 LNHDA, CDR2 SQIVND (reference sequence). There are 17 residues in the CDR3. Trimming took 3 bases from V and 5 from J; bases not matched to a gene: 7. Measured with immunoSEQ multiplex PCR; TCRdb has only the in-frame clones, and not every one. The table shows 53,000 or so clones, with about 93% occurring only once. This TCR derives from a human donor in good health. Some clones in this sample may be carry-over from other donors' samples. This chain uses TRBV19 with TRBJ2-1, with 13 bases that match TRBD2. Source material: PBMCs. The CDR3 loop reads CASSMGLAGRRNNEQFF. The CDR3, as DNA: TGTGCCAGTAGTATGGGACTAGCGGGGAGGCGAAACAATGAGCAGTTCTTC.